The 6 T cell receptor beta chains below all came from one sample that was sequenced in a study of CD8 T cells in Susac syndrome. Random-hexamer reverse transcription was applied to about 0.5 to 1 ug RNA. TCRdb processed the immunoSEQ multiplex PCR reads anew with MiXCR; each CDR3 protein has one entry. This table holds some 180,000 distinct CDR3 sequences, around 94% found once. The sample was CD4+ T cells from PBMCs. Every receptor here comes from a human donor with Susac syndrome.

This clonotype was found once. V is TRBV30 and J is TRBJ1-1; D gene unclear. Trimming took 0 bases from V and 1 from J, leaving 6 bases between them. Looked up from germline, CDR1 is GTSNPN and CDR2 is SVGIG (reference sequence). The CDR3 has 13 residues. For the CDR3, the DNA is TGTGCCTGGAGTGTACCGGAGAACACTGAAGCTTTCTTT. Translation: CAWSVPENTEAFF. The full variable domain, with the rest looked up from reference TRBV30 and TRBJ1-1, is SQTIHQWPATLVQPVGSPLSLECTVEGTSNPNLYWYRQAAGRGLQLLFYSVGIGQISSEVPQNLSASRPQDRQFILSSKKLLLSDSGFYLCAWSVPENTEAFFGQGTRLTVV.

This chain joins TRBV2 and TRBJ2-6; D not resolved. Trimming stripped 7 bases from V and 0 bases from J, with 10 bases between. The CDR3 length is 15 residues. From germline, CDR1 is SNHLY and CDR2 FYNNEI. The CDR3 reads CASTAISSGANVLTF. DNA for the CDR3: TGTGCCAGCACGGCTATAAGCTCTGGGGCCAACGTCCTGACTTTC.

The rearrangement uses TRBV20-1 and TRBJ2-3; unclear D gene. This CDR3 is built from 11 residues. The germline V gene has CDR1 DFQATT and CDR2 SNEGSKA (reference sequence). V was shortened by 4 bases and J by 2 bases, with 4 bases between the two germline ends. The CDR3 DNA is TGCAGTGCTACACCCACAGATACGCAGTATTTT. It encodes CSATPTDTQYF.

The CDR3 coding sequence is TGTGCCAGCAGTTTCAGGGGCTCCGGCAGGTTGCCCTACGAGCAGTACTTC. It yields the protein CASSFRGSGRLPYEQYF. V is TRBV12-3 or TRBV12-4 and J is TRBJ2-7; TRBD1 is a possible D gene (6 bases). The CDR3 contains 17 residues. V lost 3 bases to trimming and J lost 2 bases, with 20 bases between them.

The gene calls are TRBV27 and TRBJ2-7; 10 nucleotides match TRBD1. The V segment lost 4 bases and the J segment 4 bases; nucleotides outside the gene matches: 7. Per the germline V gene, CDR1 is MNHEY and CDR2 is SMNVEV (reference sequence). This CDR3 region has 15 residues. DNA of the CDR3: TGTGCCAGCAGTTCGCCCGGGACAGGGGTTTACGAGCAGTACTTC. Protein sequence: CASSSPGTGVYEQYF.

This sequence joins TRBV7-8 and TRBJ2-3; unclear D gene. V gave up 1 base and J gave up 4 bases, with 6 bases separating them. CDR3 length: 13 amino acids. The germline gives CDR1 SGHVS, CDR2 FQNEAQ. The CDR3 region is CASSLGFADTQYF. DNA for the CDR3: TGTGCCAGCAGCTTAGGGTTTGCAGATACGCAGTATTTT.